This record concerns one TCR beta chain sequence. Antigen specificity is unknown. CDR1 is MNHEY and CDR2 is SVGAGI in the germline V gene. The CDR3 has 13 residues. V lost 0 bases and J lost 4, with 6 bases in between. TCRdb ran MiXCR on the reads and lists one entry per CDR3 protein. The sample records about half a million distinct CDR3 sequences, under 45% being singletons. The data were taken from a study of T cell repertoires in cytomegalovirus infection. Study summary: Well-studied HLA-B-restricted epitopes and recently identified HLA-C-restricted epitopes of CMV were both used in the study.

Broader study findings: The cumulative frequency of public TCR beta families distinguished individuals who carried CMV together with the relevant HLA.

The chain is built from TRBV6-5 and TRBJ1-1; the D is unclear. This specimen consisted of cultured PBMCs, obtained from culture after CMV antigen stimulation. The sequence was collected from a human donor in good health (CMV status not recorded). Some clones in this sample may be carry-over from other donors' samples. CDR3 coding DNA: TGTGCCAGCAGTTACTCGTTTCTCACTGAAGCTTTCTTT. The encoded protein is CASSYSFLTEAFF.